This paragraph covers one TCR beta chain sequence. Its matching antigen is unknown. Trimming removed 10 bases at V and 3 bases at J, with 13 bases between. Germline-derived CDR1 and CDR2 are SNHLY and FYNNEI. The CDR3 is 12 amino acids. This specimen comes from a study of cytomegalovirus exposure and HLA in healthy donors. The wider study: Researchers found that roughly 80% of a few hundred genotyped donors fell within the Caucasian-associated ancestry cluster.

Whole-study results and caveats: A likely sequencing artifact accounted for one observed cluster of highly shared sequence variants. It was taken for granted in presence/absence analyses that sequencing depth across donors was roughly uniform.

PCR involved 60 Vbeta and 13 Jbeta primers. Here immunoSEQ multiplex PCR was the method, and the copy in TCRdb shows in-frame clones only, minus some. This sample has about 140,000 clones, with over 65% found just once. The source of this sequence is a young woman in good health and CMV-seronegative. Material: PBMCs. The chain combines TRBV2 with TRBJ2-7, with D perhaps TRBD1 (6 bases). The CDR3 DNA follows: TGTGCCACGCGGCGGACAGACTACGAGCAGTACGTC. Translating gives CATRRTDYEQYV.